Shown below are 28 T cell receptor beta chains from a single sample sequenced in a study of shared clonotypes between healthy human individuals. In the naive CD8 group, cells lacked CD45RO and were positively selected for CCR7, so terminally differentiated effector memory CD45RA+ cells were left out. Profiling relied on immunoSEQ multiplex PCR, and the TCRdb table lists in-frame clones only, not all of them. The sample holds millions of clones, about 94% seen once. Sequencing input: naive CD8+ T cells sorted from blood. The receptor source for this set is a young man in good health.

This clone has more than one count but fewer than ten. The chain carries TRBV29-1 and TRBJ1-1; D possibly corresponds to TRBD1 (5 bases). V gave up 5 bases and J gave up 1 base, with 8 bases separating them. The CDR3 has 12 amino acids. CDR1 SQVTM and CDR2 ANQGSEA come from the germline V gene. CDR3 protein: CSVLGGNTEAFF. DNA of the CDR3: TGCAGCGTTTTGGGGGGGAACACTGAAGCTTTCTTT.

The rearrangement links TRBV29-1 to TRBJ1-1; 8 bases agree with TRBD1. Germline CDR1 reads SQVTM; CDR2 reads ANQGSEA. There are 16 residues in the CDR3. V gave up 2 bases and J gave up 5 bases; unmatched junction bases: 13. This CDR3 is CSVEKTGERRRTEAFF. The CDR3 nucleotides are TGCAGCGTTGAAAAGACAGGGGAGAGGAGACGAACTGAAGCTTTCTTT.

This chain uses TRBV4-3 with TRBJ1-4, with D hard to call. Trimming removed 2 bases at V and 0 bases at J, with 4 bases between. This CDR3 region has 14 residues. Germline lookup yields CDR1 LGHNA and CDR2 YSLEER. The DNA of the CDR3 is TGCGCCAGCAGCCAAACTGCAACTAATGAAAAACTGTTTTTT. It codes for CASSQTATNEKLFF.

This clone was recorded only once. Distinct nucleotide sequences in the sample also encode this CDR3. The chain has TRBV5-6 and TRBJ2-2; D ambiguous. V gave up 2 bases and J gave up 5 bases, with 4 bases separating them. CDR1 is SGHDT, CDR2 YYEEEE, per germline. This CDR3 is 12 amino acids long. CDR3 in DNA: TGTGCCAGCAGCTTCGGTACCGGGGAGCTGTTTTTT. Translation: CASSFGTGELFF. Full variable domain (outside the CDR3, taken from reference TRBV5-6 and TRBJ2-2): DAGVTQSPTHLIKTRGQQVTLRCSPKSGHDTVSWYQQALGQGPQFIFQYYEEEERQRGNFPDRFSGHQFPNYSSELNVNALLLGDSALYLCASSFGTGELFFGEGSRLTVL.

The chain combines TRBV2 with TRBJ1-1; 8 positions match TRBD1. Germline values: CDR1 SNHLY, CDR2 FYNNEI. This CDR3 has 13 residues. The junction had 7 bases not matched to a gene; V was cut back by 8 bases and J by 5 bases. The CDR3 bases are TGTGCCAGCCTAGACAGGGGAGGAACTGAAGCTTTCTTT. Translation gives CASLDRGGTEAFF.

The chain has TRBV4-1 and TRBJ1-2; D is perhaps TRBD1 (5 bases). CDR1 is MGHRA, CDR2 YSYEKL, per germline. The CDR3 loop spans 13 amino acids. V dropped 6 bases and J dropped 4 bases, with 12 bases sitting between them. DNA for the CDR3: TGCGCCAGCAGTCAGCAGGGCCCCTATGGCTACACCTTC. Its translation: CASSQQGPYGYTF.

This clone appeared once. This chain joins TRBV27 and TRBJ2-7, with a weak D call TRBD2 (6 bases). The germline V and J ends were trimmed by 2 bases and 5 bases, with 16 bases remaining between them. The CDR3 extends over 15 amino acids. The V gene's germline CDR1 is MNHEY and CDR2 SMNVEV (reference sequence). As DNA, the CDR3 is TGTGCCAGCAGTTTAGGACCGGGAGACACTGACGAGCAGTACTTC. It is translated as CASSLGPGDTDEQYF.

V usage is TRBV20-1 and J usage is TRBJ2-5; no definite D call. Between the trimmed V and J ends, which lost 6 bases and 4 bases, there was a span of 9 bases. From germline, CDR1 is DFQATT and CDR2 SNEGSKA (reference sequence). The CDR3 length is 11 residues. CDR3 residues: CSARRGETQYF. The CDR3 nucleotides read TGCAGTGCCCGGAGAGGAGAGACCCAGTACTTC.

This clone was observed a few times. J is TRBJ1-1 and V is TRBV6-5; D call uncertain. The germline V gene has CDR1 MNHEY and CDR2 SVGAGI. CDR3 size: 11 residues. V dropped 8 bases and J dropped 0 bases, with 4 bases sitting between them. The CDR3 region has the DNA TGTGCCAGCGTAATGAACACTGAAGCTTTCTTT. Protein: CASVMNTEAFF.

The chain is built from TRBV9 and TRBJ2-7; the D gene is possibly TRBD1 (5 bases). The CDR3 runs to 16 residues. The germline CDR1 and CDR2 sequences are SGDLS and YYNGEE. Trimming stripped 0 bases from V and 0 bases from J, with 13 bases between. In DNA, the CDR3 is TGTGCCAGCAGCGTAGATTGGGGCTCCAGCTCCTACGAGCAGTACTTC. The encoded protein is CASSVDWGSSSYEQYF.

The chain links TRBV2 to TRBJ2-1; the match to TRBD2 covers 8 bases. Germline trimming cut 0 bases from V and 2 bases from J; bases unmatched to any gene: 9. The CDR3 spans 18 residues. Germline-derived CDR1 and CDR2 are SNHLY and FYNNEI. The CDR3, as DNA: TGTGCCAGCAGTGAAGCGCTTCAGTTAGCGGGACCCTACAATGAGCAGTTCTTC. Protein product: CASSEALQLAGPYNEQFF.

V usage is TRBV23-1 and J usage is TRBJ1-5, with D unresolved. TRBV23-1 is given ORF status, its function remaining uncertain. V lost 5 bases and J 2 bases, leaving 7 bases between the germline ends. The CDR3 sequence is 13 residues long. CDR3: CASSFRGNQPQHF. CDR3 DNA sequence: TGCGCCAGCAGTTTCCGGGGCAATCAGCCCCAGCATTTT.

The chain carries TRBV6-5 and TRBJ2-5; D is perhaps TRBD2 (6 bases). V shed 4 bases and J shed 2 bases, with 11 bases lying between them. Looked up from germline, CDR1 is MNHEY and CDR2 is SVGAGI. This CDR3 is 14 amino acids long. CDR3 nucleotide sequence: TGTGCCAGCAGTTCCCAGGGACTTCAAGAGACCCAGTACTTC. It is translated as CASSSQGLQETQYF.

The chain couples TRBV2 to TRBJ2-2; the match to TRBD2 covers 9 bases. CDR3 length: 16 amino acids. The V gene's germline CDR1 is SNHLY and CDR2 FYNNEI. J gave up 4 bases and V 6 bases, and 9 bases lay outside the gene matches. CDR3 region: CASSEIAGEGTGELFF. In DNA, the CDR3 is TGTGCCAGCAGCGAAATAGCGGGAGAGGGCACCGGGGAGCTGTTTTTT. The whole variable domain, remainder taken from reference TRBV2 and TRBJ2-2, is EPEVTQTPSHQVTQMGQEVILRCVPISNHLYFYWYRQILGQKVEFLVSFYNNEISEKSEIFDDQFSVERPDGSNFTLKIRSTKLEDSAMYFCASSEIAGEGTGELFFGEGSRLTVL.

CDR3 sequence (DNA): TGTGCCAGTACCGTCGCTAACTATGGCTACACCTTC. This encodes CASTVANYGYTF. V and J are TRBV19 and TRBJ1-2, with unresolved D. Germline V gene sequence: CDR1 LNHDA, CDR2 SQIVND (reference sequence). V lost 7 bases, J lost 0 bases, and 6 bases lay in between. CDR3 length equals 12 residues.

This chain connects TRBV9 to TRBJ1-4; maybe TRBD1 (5 bases). Deletions cut 2 bases from V and 6 bases from J, with 17 bases between. Per the germline V gene, CDR1 is SGDLS and CDR2 is YYNGEE. The CDR3 totals 16 residues. CDR3 sequence: CASSVGEGRLDEKLFF. CDR3 DNA sequence: TGTGCCAGCAGCGTCGGGGAGGGGCGGTTGGATGAAAAACTGTTTTTT.

The rearrangement links TRBV13 to TRBJ2-2; TRBD1 is a possible D gene (6 bases). Germline V gene lookup returns CDR1 PRHDT and CDR2 FYEKMQ (reference sequence). This CDR3 contains 15 residues. Trimming pared 0 bases from V and 6 bases from J, leaving 11 bases between. CDR3 sequence (DNA): TGTGCCAGCAGCTTAGGACAGGGTCTTGCCGGGGAGCTGTTTTTT. It specifies CASSLGQGLAGELFF.

This chain uses TRBV28 with TRBJ1-1, with TRBD1 matching 8 bases. The CDR3 has 14 residues. The V segment lost 5 bases and the J segment 7 bases; nucleotides outside the gene matches: 9. Per germline, CDR1 MDHEN and CDR2 SYDVKM. CDR3 sequence reads: CASSPRTGNGEAFF. The CDR3 nucleotides read TGTGCCAGCAGTCCCAGGACAGGGAACGGTGAAGCTTTCTTT.

The chain links TRBV6-5 to TRBJ1-1; D is unresolved. Trimming left V 2 bases short and J 6 bases short, with 19 bases between. The CDR3 covers 16 residues. Germline lookup yields CDR1 MNHEY and CDR2 SVGAGI. The CDR3 loop is CASSYPSFGPKAEAFF. The DNA of the CDR3 is TGTGCCAGCAGTTACCCTTCTTTCGGACCCAAGGCTGAAGCTTTCTTT.

About this clone itself: A read error may produce the germline difference seen at one junction end. The chain employs TRBV6-6 and TRBJ1-2; the D gene is possibly TRBD1 (5 bases). From germline, CDR1 is MNHNY and CDR2 SVGAGI (reference sequence). The CDR3 runs 14 residues. CDR3 sequence reads: CGSRNMVSGYGYTF. CDR3 nucleotides: TGTGGCAGCAGGAACATGGTATCAGGGTATGGCTACACCTTC.

J is TRBJ2-5 and V is TRBV2, with D tentatively TRBD1 (6 bases). V was clipped by 7 bases and J by 4 bases, with 13 bases between them. The CDR3 runs to 13 residues. The germline V gene has CDR1 SNHLY and CDR2 FYNNEI. DNA of the CDR3: TGTGCCAGCACCAAACCCAGGGGAGAGACCCAGTACTTC. Protein: CASTKPRGETQYF. Full variable domain (missing parts from reference TRBV2 and TRBJ2-5): EPEVTQTPSHQVTQMGQEVILRCVPISNHLYFYWYRQILGQKVEFLVSFYNNEISEKSEIFDDQFSVERPDGSNFTLKIRSTKLEDSAMYFCASTKPRGETQYFGPGTRLLVL.

Only one count was recorded for this clone. The chain carries TRBV25-1 and TRBJ2-7; 7 bases line up with TRBD1. The CDR3 has 16 residues. The V gene end was trimmed by 4 bases and the J gene end by 1 base; junction bases not matched to a gene: 10. Germline loops: CDR1 MGHDK, CDR2 SYGVNS. CDR3 DNA: TGTGCCAGCAGTGTCTCCGGACAGGATGATTCCTACGAGCAGTACTTC. Translated, it gives CASSVSGQDDSYEQYF.

J is TRBJ1-1 and V is TRBV12-5; perhaps TRBD1 as D (5 bases). Trimming took 3 bases from V and 4 from J, leaving 12 bases between them. There are 14 residues in the CDR3. Germline CDR1 reads LGHNT; CDR2 reads FRNRAP. The CDR3 sequence is CASGLSGAGTEAFF. CDR3 coding DNA: TGTGCTAGTGGTTTATCTGGGGCTGGCACTGAAGCTTTCTTT.

The genes are TRBV5-4 and TRBJ2-7, with 10 bases lining up with TRBD1. CDR1 SGHNT and CDR2 YYREEE come from the germline V gene (reference sequence). This CDR3 spans 14 amino acids. J gave up 4 bases and V 1 base, and 2 bases lay outside the gene matches. The chain's CDR3 is CASSLRGQGYEQYF. The CDR3 DNA is TGTGCCAGCAGCTTGCGGGGACAGGGGTACGAGCAGTACTTC.

This sequence joins TRBV11-2 and TRBJ2-5, with TRBD1 matching 7 bases. V trimming: 5 bases; J trimming: 1 base; junction bases outside the gene matches: 7. From germline, CDR1 is SGHAT and CDR2 FQNNGV. The CDR3 consists of 15 residues. CDR3 loop: CASSETGTLQETQYF. CDR3 DNA sequence: TGTGCCAGCAGCGAGACAGGGACCCTCCAAGAGACCCAGTACTTC.

Points on this clone: Other nucleotide sequences from this sample produce the same CDR3. The chain recombines TRBV27 with TRBJ2-1; D gene ambiguous. The germline V gene has CDR1 MNHEY and CDR2 SMNVEV (reference sequence). Trimming took 0 bases from V and 0 from J, leaving 9 bases between them. This CDR3 has 16 amino acids. CDR3 sequence: CASSLSGSSSYNEQFF. In DNA, the CDR3 is TGTGCCAGCAGTTTATCGGGCTCGAGCTCCTACAATGAGCAGTTCTTC.

CDR3 DNA: TGTGCCAGCAGCGAGGGGGGAGATACGCAGTATTTT. Translated: CASSEGGDTQYF. The rearrangement links TRBV7-9 to TRBJ2-3; either TRBD1 or TRBD2 may supply D (6 bases each). Germline values: CDR1 SEHNR, CDR2 FQNEAQ (reference sequence). V was clipped by 5 bases and J by 5 bases, with 8 bases between them. The CDR3 covers 12 residues. Combining the CDR3 with reference TRBV7-9 and TRBJ2-3 gives the whole variable domain DTGVSQNPRHKITKRGQNVTFRCDPISEHNRLYWYRQTLGQGPEFLTYFQNEAQLEKSRLLSDRFSAERPKGSFSTLEIQRTEQGDSAMYLCASSEGGDTQYFGPGTRLTVL.

Concerning this clone itself: Other nucleotide sequences in the sample specify the same CDR3. The chain joins TRBV6-5 to TRBJ1-1; 8 nucleotides line up with TRBD1. Germline-derived CDR1 and CDR2 are MNHEY and SVGAGI. This CDR3 is 15 amino acids long. Losses at the gene ends were 2 bases for V and 0 bases for J; bases not matched to a gene: 2. The DNA of the CDR3 is TGTGCCAGCAGTTACGGGACAGGATTGAACACTGAAGCTTTCTTT. This translates into CASSYGTGLNTEAFF.